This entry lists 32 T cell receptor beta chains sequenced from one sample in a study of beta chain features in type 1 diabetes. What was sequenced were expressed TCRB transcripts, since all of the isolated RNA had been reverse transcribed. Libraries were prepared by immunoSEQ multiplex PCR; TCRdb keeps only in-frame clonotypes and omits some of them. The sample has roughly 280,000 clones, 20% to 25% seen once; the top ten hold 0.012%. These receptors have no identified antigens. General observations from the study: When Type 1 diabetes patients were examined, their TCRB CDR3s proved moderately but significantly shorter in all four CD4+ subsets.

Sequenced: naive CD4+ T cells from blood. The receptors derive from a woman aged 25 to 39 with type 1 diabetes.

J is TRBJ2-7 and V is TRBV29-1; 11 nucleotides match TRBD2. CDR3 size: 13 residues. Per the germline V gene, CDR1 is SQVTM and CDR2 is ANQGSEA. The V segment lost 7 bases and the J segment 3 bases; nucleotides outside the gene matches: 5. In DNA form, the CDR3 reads TGCAGCGCCGGGACTAGCGGATACTACGAGCAGTACTTC. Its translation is CSAGTSGYYEQYF.

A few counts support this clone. The CDR3 protein is CASSLDLASGRETQYF. The CDR3, as DNA: TGTGCCAGCAGCTTAGACTTGGCTAGCGGGAGGGAGACCCAGTACTTC. J is TRBJ2-5 and V is TRBV7-2; TRBD2 aligns across 11 bases. The CDR3 loop spans 16 amino acids. The V gene's germline CDR1 is SGHTA and CDR2 FQGNSA. V shed 1 base and J 5 bases; nucleotides not matched to a gene: 6.

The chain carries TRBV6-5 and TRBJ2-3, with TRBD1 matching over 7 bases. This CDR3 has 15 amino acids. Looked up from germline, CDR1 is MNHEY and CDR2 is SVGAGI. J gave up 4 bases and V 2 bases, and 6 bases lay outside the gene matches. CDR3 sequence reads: CASSYLDRLADTQYF. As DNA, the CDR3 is TGTGCCAGCAGTTACCTGGACAGGCTAGCAGATACGCAGTATTTT.

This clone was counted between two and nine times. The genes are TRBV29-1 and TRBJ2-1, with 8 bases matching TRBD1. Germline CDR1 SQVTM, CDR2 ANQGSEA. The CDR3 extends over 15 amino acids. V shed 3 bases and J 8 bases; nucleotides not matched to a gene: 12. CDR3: CSVEVTQGVRYEQFF. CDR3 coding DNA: TGCAGCGTTGAGGTTACACAGGGGGTTCGGTATGAGCAGTTCTTC.

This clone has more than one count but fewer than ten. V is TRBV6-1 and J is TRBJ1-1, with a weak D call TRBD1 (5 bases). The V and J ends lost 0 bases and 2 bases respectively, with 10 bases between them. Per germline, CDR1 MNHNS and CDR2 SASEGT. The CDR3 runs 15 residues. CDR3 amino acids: CASSEAQGINTEAFF. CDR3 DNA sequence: TGTGCCAGCAGTGAAGCTCAGGGCATCAACACTGAAGCTTTCTTT.

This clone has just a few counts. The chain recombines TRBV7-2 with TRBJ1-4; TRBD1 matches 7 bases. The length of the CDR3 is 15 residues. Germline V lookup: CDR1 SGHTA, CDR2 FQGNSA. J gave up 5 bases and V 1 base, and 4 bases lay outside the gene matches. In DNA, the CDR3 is TGTGCCAGCAGCTTAGAAGGACAGGCAAATGAAAAACTGTTTTTT. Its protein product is CASSLEGQANEKLFF.

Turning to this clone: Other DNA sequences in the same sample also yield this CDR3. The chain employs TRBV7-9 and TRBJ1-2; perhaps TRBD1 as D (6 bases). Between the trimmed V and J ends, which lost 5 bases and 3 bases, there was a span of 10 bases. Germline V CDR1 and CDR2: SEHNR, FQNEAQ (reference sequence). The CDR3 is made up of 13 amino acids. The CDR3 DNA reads TGTGCCAGCAGCCCACAGGGTGACTATGGCTACACCTTC. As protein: CASSPQGDYGYTF.

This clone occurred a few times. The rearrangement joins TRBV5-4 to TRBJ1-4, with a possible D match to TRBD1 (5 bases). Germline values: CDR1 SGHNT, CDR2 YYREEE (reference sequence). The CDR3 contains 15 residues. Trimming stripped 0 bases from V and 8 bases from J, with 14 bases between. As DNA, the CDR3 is TGTGCCAGCAGCTTGGAGACAGCTGCCGGGGAAAAACTGTTTTTT. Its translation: CASSLETAAGEKLFF.

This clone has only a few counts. Written as DNA, the CDR3 is TGCGCCAGCAGCCATCCCTGGGGCAGGAGTAATTACAATGAGCAGTTCTTC. This gives the protein CASSHPWGRSNYNEQFF. This chain joins TRBV4-1 and TRBJ2-1, with D perhaps TRBD1 (5 bases). This CDR3 is 17 amino acids long. Per germline, CDR1 MGHRA and CDR2 YSYEKL. The ends were cut back, 3 bases at V and 4 bases at J, with 19 bases in the middle.

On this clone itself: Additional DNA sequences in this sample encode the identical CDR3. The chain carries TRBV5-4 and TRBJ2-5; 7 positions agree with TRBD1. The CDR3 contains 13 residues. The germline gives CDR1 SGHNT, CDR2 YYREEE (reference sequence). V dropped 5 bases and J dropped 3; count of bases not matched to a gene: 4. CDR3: CASSRTGEETQYF. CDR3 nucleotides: TGTGCCAGCAGTCGTACAGGGGAAGAGACCCAGTACTTC.

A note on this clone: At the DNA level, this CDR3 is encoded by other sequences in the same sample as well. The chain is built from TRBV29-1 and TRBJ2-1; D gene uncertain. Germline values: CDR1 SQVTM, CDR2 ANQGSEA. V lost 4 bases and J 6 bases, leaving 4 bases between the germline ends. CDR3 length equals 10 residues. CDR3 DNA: TGCAGCGTTGTTCTCAATGAGCAGTTCTTC. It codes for CSVVLNEQFF.

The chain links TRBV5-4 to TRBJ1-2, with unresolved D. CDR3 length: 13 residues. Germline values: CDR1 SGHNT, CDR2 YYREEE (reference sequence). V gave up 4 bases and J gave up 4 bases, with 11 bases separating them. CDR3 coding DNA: TGTGCCAGCAGCCCCAGGCAGGCCTATGGCTACACCTTC. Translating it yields CASSPRQAYGYTF.

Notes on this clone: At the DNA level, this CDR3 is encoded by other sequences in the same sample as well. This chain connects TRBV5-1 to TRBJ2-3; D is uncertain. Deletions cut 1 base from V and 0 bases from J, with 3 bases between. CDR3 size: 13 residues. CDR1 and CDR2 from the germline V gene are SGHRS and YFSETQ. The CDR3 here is CASSLSSTDTQYF. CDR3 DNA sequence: TGCGCCAGCAGCTTGTCGAGCACAGATACGCAGTATTTT.

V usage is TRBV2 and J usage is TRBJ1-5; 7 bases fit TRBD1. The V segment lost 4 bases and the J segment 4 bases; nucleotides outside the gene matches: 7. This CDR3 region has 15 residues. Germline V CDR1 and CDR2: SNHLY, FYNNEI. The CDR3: CASSGGRGRNQPQHF. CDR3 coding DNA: TGTGCCAGCAGTGGGGGCAGGGGGAGGAATCAGCCCCAGCATTTT.

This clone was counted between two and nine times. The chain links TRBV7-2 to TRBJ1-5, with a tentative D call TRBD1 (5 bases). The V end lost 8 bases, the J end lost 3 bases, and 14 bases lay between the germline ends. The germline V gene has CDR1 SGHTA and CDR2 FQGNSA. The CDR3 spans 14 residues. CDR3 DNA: TGTGCCAGCGTGACGGGACTTTCCAATCAGCCCCAGCATTTT. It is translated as CASVTGLSNQPQHF. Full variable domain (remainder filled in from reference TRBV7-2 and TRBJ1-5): GAGVSQSPSNKVTEKGKDVELRCDPISGHTALYWYRQSLGQGLEFLIYFQGNSAPDKSGLPSDRFSAERTGGSVSTLTIQRTQQEDSAVYLCASVTGLSNQPQHFGDGTRLSIL.

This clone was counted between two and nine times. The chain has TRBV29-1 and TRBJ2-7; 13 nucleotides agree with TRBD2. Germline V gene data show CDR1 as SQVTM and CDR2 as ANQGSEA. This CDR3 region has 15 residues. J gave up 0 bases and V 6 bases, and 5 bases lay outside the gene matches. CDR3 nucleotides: TGCAGCGTGCGACTAGCGGGAGGTATCTCCTACGAGCAGTACTTC. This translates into CSVRLAGGISYEQYF.

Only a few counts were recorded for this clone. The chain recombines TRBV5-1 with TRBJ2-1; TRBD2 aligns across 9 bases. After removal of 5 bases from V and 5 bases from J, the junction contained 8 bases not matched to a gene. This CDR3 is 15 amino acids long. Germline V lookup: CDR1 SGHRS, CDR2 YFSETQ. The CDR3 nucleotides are TGCGCCAGCAGTAAGCGGGAGGTTATGGACAATGAGCAGTTCTTC. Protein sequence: CASSKREVMDNEQFF.

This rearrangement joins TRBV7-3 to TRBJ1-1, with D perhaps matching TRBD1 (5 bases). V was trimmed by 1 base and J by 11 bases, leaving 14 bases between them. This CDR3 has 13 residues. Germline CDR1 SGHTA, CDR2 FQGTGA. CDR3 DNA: TGTGCCAGCAGCTTAAAACCAGGGATAGAGGCTTTCTTT. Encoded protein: CASSLKPGIEAFF. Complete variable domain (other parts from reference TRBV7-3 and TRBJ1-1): GAGVSQTPSNKVTEKGKYVELRCDPISGHTALYWYRQSLGQGPEFLIYFQGTGAADDSGLPNDRFFAVRPEGSVSTLKIQRTERGDSAVYLCASSLKPGIEAFFGQGTRLTVV.

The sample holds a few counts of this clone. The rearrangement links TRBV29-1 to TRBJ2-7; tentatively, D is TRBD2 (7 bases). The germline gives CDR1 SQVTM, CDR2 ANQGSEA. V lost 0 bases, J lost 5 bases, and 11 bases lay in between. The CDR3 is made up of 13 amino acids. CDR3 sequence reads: CSVEDRGGDEQYF. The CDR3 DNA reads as TGCAGCGTTGAAGATCGAGGGGGGGACGAGCAGTACTTC.

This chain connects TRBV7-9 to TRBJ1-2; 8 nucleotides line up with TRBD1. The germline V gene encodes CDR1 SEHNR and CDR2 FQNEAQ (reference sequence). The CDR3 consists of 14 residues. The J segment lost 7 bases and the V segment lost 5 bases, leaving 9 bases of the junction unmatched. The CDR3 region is CASSPLGQGAGYTF. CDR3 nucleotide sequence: TGTGCCAGCAGCCCACTGGGGCAGGGGGCTGGCTACACCTTC.

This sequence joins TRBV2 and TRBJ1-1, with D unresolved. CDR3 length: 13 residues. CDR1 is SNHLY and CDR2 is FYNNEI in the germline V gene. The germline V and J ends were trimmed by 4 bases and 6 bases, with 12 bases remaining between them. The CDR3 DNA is TGTGCCAGCAGTGTCCAAGTGCAGGCTGAAGCTTTCTTT. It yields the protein CASSVQVQAEAFF.

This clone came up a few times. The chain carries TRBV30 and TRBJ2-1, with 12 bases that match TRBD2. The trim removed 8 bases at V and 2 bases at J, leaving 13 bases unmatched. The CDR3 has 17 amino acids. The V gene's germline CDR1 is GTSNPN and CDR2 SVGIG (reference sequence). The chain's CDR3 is CAGLLAGGLKAYNEQFF. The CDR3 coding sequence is TGTGCCGGACTACTAGCGGGAGGCCTGAAGGCCTACAATGAGCAGTTCTTC.

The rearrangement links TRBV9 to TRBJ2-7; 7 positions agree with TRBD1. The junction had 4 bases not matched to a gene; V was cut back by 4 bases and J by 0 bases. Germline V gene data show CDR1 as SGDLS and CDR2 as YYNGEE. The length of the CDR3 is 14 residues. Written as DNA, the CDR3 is TGTGCCAGCAGCATCGGGACAGTCTCCTACGAGCAGTACTTC. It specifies CASSIGTVSYEQYF.

The CDR3 is CASSFRQGMYDEQYF. Written as DNA, the CDR3 is TGCGCCAGCAGCTTCAGGCAGGGCATGTACGACGAGCAGTACTTC. The chain employs TRBV5-1 and TRBJ2-7; perhaps TRBD1 as D (5 bases). From germline, CDR1 is SGHRS and CDR2 YFSETQ. The CDR3 has 15 amino acids. The V end was cut by 2 bases, the J end by 5 bases, with 17 bases between.

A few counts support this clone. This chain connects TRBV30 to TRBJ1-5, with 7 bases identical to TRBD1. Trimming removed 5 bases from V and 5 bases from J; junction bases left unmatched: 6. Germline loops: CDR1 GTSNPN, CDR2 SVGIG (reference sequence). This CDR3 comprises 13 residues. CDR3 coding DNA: TGTGCCTGGGGCCGGGACAGCGATCAGCCCCAGCATTTT. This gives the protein CAWGRDSDQPQHF.

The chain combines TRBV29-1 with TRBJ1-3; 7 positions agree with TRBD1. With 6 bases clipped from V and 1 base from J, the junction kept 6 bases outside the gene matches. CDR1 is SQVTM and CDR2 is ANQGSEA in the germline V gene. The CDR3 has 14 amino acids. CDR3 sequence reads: CSVDTGDSGNTIYF. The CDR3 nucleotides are TGCAGCGTGGACACAGGGGATTCTGGAAACACCATATATTTT.

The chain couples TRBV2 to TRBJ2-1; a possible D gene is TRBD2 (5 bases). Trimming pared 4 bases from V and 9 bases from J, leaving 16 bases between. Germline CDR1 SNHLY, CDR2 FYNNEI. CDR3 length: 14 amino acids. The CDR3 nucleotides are TGTGCCAGCAGTGTCCGGGCGGGTCACGGTGAGCAGTTCTTC. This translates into CASSVRAGHGEQFF.

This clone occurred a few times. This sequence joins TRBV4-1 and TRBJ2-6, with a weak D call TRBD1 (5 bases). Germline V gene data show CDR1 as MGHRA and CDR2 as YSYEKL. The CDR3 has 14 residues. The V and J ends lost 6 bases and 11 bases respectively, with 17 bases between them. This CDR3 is CASSPVWGSDVLTF. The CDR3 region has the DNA TGCGCCAGCAGTCCCGTTTGGGGCTCGGACGTCCTGACTTTC.

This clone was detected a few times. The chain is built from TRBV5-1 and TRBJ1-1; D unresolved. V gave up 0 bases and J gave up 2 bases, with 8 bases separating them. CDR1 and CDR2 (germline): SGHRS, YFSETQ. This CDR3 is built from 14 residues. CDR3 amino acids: CASSLDTGNTEAFF. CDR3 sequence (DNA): TGCGCCAGCAGCTTGGATACGGGAAACACTGAAGCTTTCTTT.

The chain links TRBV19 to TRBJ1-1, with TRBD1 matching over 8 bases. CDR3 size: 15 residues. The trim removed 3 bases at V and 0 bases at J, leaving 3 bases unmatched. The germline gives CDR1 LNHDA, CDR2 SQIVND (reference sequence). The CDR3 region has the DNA TGTGCCAGTAGTATCCAGGGGGCGCTGAACACTGAAGCTTTCTTT. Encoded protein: CASSIQGALNTEAFF.

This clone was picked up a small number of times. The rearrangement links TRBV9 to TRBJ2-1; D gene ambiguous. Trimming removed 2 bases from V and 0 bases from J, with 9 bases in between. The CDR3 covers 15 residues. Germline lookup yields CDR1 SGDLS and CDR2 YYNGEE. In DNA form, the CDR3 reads TGTGCCAGCAGCGTTTCGGCGGCCTCCTACAATGAGCAGTTCTTC. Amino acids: CASSVSAASYNEQFF.

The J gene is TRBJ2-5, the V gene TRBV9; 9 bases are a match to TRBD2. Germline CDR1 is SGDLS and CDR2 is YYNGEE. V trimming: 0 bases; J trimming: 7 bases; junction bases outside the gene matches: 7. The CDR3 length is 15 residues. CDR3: CASSVGSRLAVTQYF. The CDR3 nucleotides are TGTGCCAGCAGCGTAGGGTCGCGACTAGCGGTGACCCAGTACTTC.